The clone carrying this T cell receptor beta chain was seen only a few times. With 0 bases removed from V and 10 bases from J, the gap between germline ends came to 10 bases. The CDR3 length is 12 residues. Germline assignment: CDR1 SGHRS and CDR2 YFSETQ. This entry comes from a study of blood T cell repertoires in COVID-19. Study at large: Sites in the United States, Italy and Spain provided acute and convalescent COVID-19 samples. From T cells, B-cell-depleted T cells, or PBMCs came the material, which was cDNA or gDNA.

Recovered Cohort 3 donors showed two negative PCRs, clearance, or symptom resolution. TCRdb's copy holds only in-frame clones and misses some; the assay was immunoSEQ multiplex PCR. Of about 330,000 clones in the sample, approximately 89% were seen once. The chain couples TRBV5-1 to TRBJ1-1; D gene ambiguous. Sequencing was carried out using PBMCs or T cells enriched from blood (not recorded which). This TCR came from a man younger than 45 who had recovered from COVID-19. The CDR3 DNA sequence: TGCGCCAGCAGCTTGGATTTAGGGAGAGCTTTCTTT. This gives the protein CASSLDLGRAFF.